This TCR beta chain was found in a study of blood T cell repertoires in COVID-19. CDR3 length equals 15 residues. The V and J ends lost 11 bases and 0 bases, in that order; junction bases with no gene match: 10. Per germline, CDR1 SNHLY and CDR2 FYNNEI. This clone was observed a few times. Assay used: immunoSEQ multiplex PCR; TCRdb lists only in-frame clones, some missing. The profile shows about 58,000 clones, more than 85% of them singletons. Sequencing input: peripheral blood. This TCR came from a woman between 70 and 85 years old with active COVID-19. This chain connects TRBV2 to TRBJ2-3; 8 bases match TRBD2. CDR3 protein: CAGDPSGGSTDTQYF. CDR3 nucleotide sequence: TGTGCCGGGGACCCCAGCGGGGGTAGCACAGATACGCAGTATTTT.